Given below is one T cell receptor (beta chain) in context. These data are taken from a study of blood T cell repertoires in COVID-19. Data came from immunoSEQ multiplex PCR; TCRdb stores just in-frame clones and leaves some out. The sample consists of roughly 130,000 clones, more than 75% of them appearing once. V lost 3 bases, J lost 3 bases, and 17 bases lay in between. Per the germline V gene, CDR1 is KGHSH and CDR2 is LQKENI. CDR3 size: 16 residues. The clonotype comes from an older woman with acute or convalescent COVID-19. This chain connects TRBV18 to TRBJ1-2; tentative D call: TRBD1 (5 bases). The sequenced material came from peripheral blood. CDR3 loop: CASSPIKGQGYYGYTF. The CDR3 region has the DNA TGTGCCAGCTCACCTATTAAGGGGCAGGGATACTATGGCTACACCTTC.